The 2 T cell receptor beta chains below come from one sample, sequenced in a study of blood T cell repertoires in COVID-19. Libraries were prepared by immunoSEQ multiplex PCR; TCRdb keeps only in-frame clonotypes and omits some of them. Seen here are some 55,000 clones, 90% observed once, and the top ten hold under 9%. Sequencing was carried out using peripheral blood. The origin of the receptors is a woman between 35 and 50 years old with active COVID-19.

The rearrangement uses TRBV11-2 and TRBJ2-2; no clear D. The CDR3 consists of 14 residues. V was clipped by 1 base and J by 3 bases, with 6 bases between them. The germline gives CDR1 SGHAT, CDR2 FQNNGV. The CDR3 loop is CASSLAQDTGELFF. The CDR3, as DNA: TGTGCCAGCAGCTTAGCGCAGGACACCGGGGAGCTGTTTTTT.

This rearrangement joins TRBV7-2 to TRBJ2-7; 8 bases agree with TRBD1. Per germline, CDR1 SGHTA and CDR2 FQGNSA. Trimming at V came to 3 bases and at J to 6 bases, leaving 10 bases not matched to a gene. This CDR3 has 15 residues. The CDR3 reads CASSFTGTGMLEQYF. DNA for the CDR3: TGTGCCAGCAGCTTTACCGGGACAGGCATGCTCGAGCAGTACTTC.